This entry features one TCR beta chain sequence. Its antigen is undetermined. A junction boundary mismatches the germline segment, possibly from a read error. PCR amplification relied on 60 Vbeta primers (plus 13 Jbeta primers). The data were produced by immunoSEQ multiplex PCR, yet TCRdb's version contains in-frame clones alone and is incomplete. This sample's table reports approximately 52,000 clones. This sample was included in a study of cytomegalovirus exposure and HLA in healthy donors. Overall study context: Of all 400 or so donors who were genotyped, 70% to 85% belonged to the Caucasian-associated ancestry cluster. Study results and caveats: Earlier analysis looked at TCR beta V segments, and most were productive about 90% or about 30% of the time. Analyses of presence/absence relied on an assumption of roughly uniform sequencing depth across donors. Researchers catalogued around 150 TCR beta chains as cytomegalovirus-associated.

Looked up from germline, CDR1 is SEHNR and CDR2 is FQNEAQ (reference sequence). The CDR3 runs 18 residues. Sample: PBMCs. The chain joins TRBV7-9 to TRBJ1-1; possible D gene TRBD1, 6 bases. This clonotype was obtained from a man over 45 in good health and CMV-seropositive. DNA for the CDR3: TGTGCCAGCAGTTTAGTCGCAGGGGCACAATCCCGAGGCACTGAAGCTTTCTTT. This sequence encodes CASSLVAGAQSRGTEAFF.